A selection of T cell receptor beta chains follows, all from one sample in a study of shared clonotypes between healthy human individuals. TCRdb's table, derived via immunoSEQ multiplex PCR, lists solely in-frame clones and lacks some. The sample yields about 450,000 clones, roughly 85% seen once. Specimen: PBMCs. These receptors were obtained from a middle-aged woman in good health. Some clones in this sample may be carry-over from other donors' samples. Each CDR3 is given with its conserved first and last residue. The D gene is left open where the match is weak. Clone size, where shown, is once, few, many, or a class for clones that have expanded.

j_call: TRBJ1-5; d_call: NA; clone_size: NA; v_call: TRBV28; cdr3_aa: CASSWVQGGNQPQHF; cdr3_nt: TGTGCCAGCAGTTGGGTCCAGGGAGGCAATCAGCCCCAGCATTTT
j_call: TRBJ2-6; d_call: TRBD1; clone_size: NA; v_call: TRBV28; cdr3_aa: CASSASGTDDSGANVLTF; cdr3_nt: TGTGCCAGCAGTGCCTCCGGGACAGATGACTCTGGGGCCAACGTCCTGACTTTC
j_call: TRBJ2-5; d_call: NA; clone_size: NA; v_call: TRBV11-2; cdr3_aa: CASSLGSAETQYF; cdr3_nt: TGTGCCAGCAGCTTAGGGAGCGCGGAGACCCAGTACTTC
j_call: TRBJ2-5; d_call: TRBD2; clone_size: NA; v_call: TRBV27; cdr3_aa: CASSFGLAGGTETQYF; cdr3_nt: TGTGCCAGCAGTTTCGGACTAGCGGGAGGAACGGAGACCCAGTACTTC
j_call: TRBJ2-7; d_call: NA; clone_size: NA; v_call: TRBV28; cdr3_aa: CASSIIASGEYEQYF; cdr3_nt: TGTGCCAGCAGTATTATAGCGTCGGGGGAATACGAGCAGTACTTC
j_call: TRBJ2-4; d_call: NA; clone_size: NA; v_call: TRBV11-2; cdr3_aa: CASSLVGRGVLMAKNIQYF; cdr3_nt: TGTGCCAGCAGCTTAGTAGGGAGAGGGGTGCTTATGGCCAAAAACATTCAGTACTTC
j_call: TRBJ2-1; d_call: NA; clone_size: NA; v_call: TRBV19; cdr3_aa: CASSHGLYNEQFF; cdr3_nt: TGTGCCAGTAGTCATGGACTTTACAATGAGCAGTTCTTC
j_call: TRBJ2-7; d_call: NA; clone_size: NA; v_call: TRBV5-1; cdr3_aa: CASTSVQSDEQYF; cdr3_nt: TGCGCCAGCACTAGCGTTCAGAGCGACGAGCAGTACTTC
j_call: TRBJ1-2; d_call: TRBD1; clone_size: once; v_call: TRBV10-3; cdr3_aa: CAISESWDRPFMGYTF; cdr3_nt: TGTGCCATCAGTGAGTCGTGGGACAGGCCGTTCATGGGCTACACCTTC
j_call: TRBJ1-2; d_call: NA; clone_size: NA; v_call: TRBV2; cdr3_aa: CASSWQEGPRGYTF; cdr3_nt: TGTGCCAGCAGTTGGCAGGAGGGCCCGCGTGGCTACACCTTC